One and the same sample provided the 10 T cell receptor beta chains below, sequenced in a study of beta chain features in type 1 diabetes. Notes on the study in general: All four CD4+ subsets from Type 1 diabetes patients carried moderately but significantly shorter TCRB CDR3s.

These receptors' antigens are unknown. Since all of the isolated RNA was reverse transcribed, expressed TCRB transcripts were what got sequenced. Sequencing was performed with immunoSEQ multiplex PCR; in TCRdb, only in-frame clones are kept and a portion is missing. The sample has 350,000 to 450,000 clones, roughly 12% seen once. The sequencing sample was made of naive CD4+ T cells from blood. The receptors were gathered from a woman between 18 and 29 years old with type 1 diabetes.

Concerning this clone: The same CDR3 arises from other DNA sequences in this sample as well. The chain is built from TRBV18 and TRBJ2-3, with D possibly TRBD2 on 5 matching bases. This CDR3 has 12 amino acids. From germline, CDR1 is KGHSH and CDR2 LQKENI. Trimming took off 1 base at V and 6 bases at J, with 5 bases between the two ends. CDR3 region: CASSPREDTQYF. CDR3 nucleotide sequence: TGTGCCAGCTCACCACGGGAGGATACGCAGTATTTT.

This clone was seen a few times. CDR3 bases: TGTGCCAGCAGCGTCGCCGGCTCTGGAAACACCATATATTTT. Translating gives CASSVAGSGNTIYF. The chain uses TRBV9 and TRBJ1-3; D unclear. Germline CDR1 SGDLS, CDR2 YYNGEE. Deletions cut 2 bases from V and 0 bases from J, with 6 bases between. The CDR3 loop spans 14 amino acids.

There are a few counts of this clone. V and J are TRBV28 and TRBJ2-5, with D possibly matching TRBD2 (6 bases). There are 15 residues in the CDR3. Germline values: CDR1 MDHEN, CDR2 SYDVKM. Trimming left V 2 bases short and J 0 bases short, with 10 bases between. The CDR3 loop is CASSLGGDYQETQYF. CDR3 sequence (DNA): TGTGCCAGCAGTTTAGGAGGGGACTACCAAGAGACCCAGTACTTC. Using reference TRBV28 and TRBJ2-5 for the parts outside the CDR3, the full variable domain is DVKVTQSSRYLVKRTGEKVFLECVQDMDHENMFWYRQDPGLGLRLIYFSYDVKMKEKGDIPEGYSVSREKKERFSLILESASTNQTSMYLCASSLGGDYQETQYFGPGTRLLVL.

The V gene is TRBV5-6, the J gene TRBJ2-3, with TRBD2 identical over 9 bases. CDR3 length equals 18 residues. Germline V gene data show CDR1 as SGHDT and CDR2 as YYEEEE. Losses at the gene ends were 4 bases for V and 4 bases for J; bases not matched to a gene: 16. The CDR3 reads CASSLTEQAGGWADTQYF. As DNA, the CDR3 is TGTGCCAGCAGCCTGACCGAACAAGCGGGAGGTTGGGCAGATACGCAGTATTTT.

This sequence joins TRBV4-3 and TRBJ2-3; D call uncertain. V lost 5 bases and J 1 base, leaving 7 bases between the germline ends. Germline CDR1 reads LGHNA; CDR2 reads YSLEER. This CDR3 region has 13 residues. CDR3 coding DNA: TGCGCCAGCAGCAACCAGGGCACAGATACGCAGTATTTT. This sequence encodes CASSNQGTDTQYF.

V and J are TRBV11-2 and TRBJ2-2; D is possibly TRBD1 (6 bases). Trimming shortened V by 5 bases and J by 8 bases, and 9 bases separated the two germline ends. From germline, CDR1 is SGHAT and CDR2 FQNNGV. This CDR3 spans 12 amino acids. As DNA, the CDR3 is TGTGCCAGCAGCAAAAGGGGGGGGGAGCTGTTTTTT. It translates to CASSKRGGELFF.

This clone was seen more than once but under ten times. The V and J genes are TRBV19 and TRBJ2-7, with D possibly matching TRBD1 (5 bases). Germline V gives CDR1 LNHDA, CDR2 SQIVND (reference sequence). V was trimmed by 4 bases and J by 5 bases, leaving 9 bases between them. This CDR3 is 12 amino acids long. The CDR3 is CASSTGFNEQYF. Here the CDR3 DNA reads TGTGCCAGTAGTACAGGGTTCAACGAGCAGTACTTC.

A few counts support this clone. The chain uses TRBV28 and TRBJ2-1; D unresolved. Deletions cut 5 bases from V and 7 bases from J, with 9 bases between. The CDR3 has 12 residues. CDR1 is MDHEN and CDR2 is SYDVKM in the germline V gene. CDR3 region: CASSPTTNEQFF. The CDR3 DNA is TGTGCCAGCAGTCCAACTACAAATGAGCAGTTCTTC.

The V gene is TRBV5-4, the J gene TRBJ1-1; weak D call: TRBD1 (6 bases). CDR1 is SGHNT, CDR2 YYREEE, per germline (reference sequence). The germline V and J ends were trimmed by 4 bases and 0 bases, with 13 bases remaining between them. The CDR3 is 15 residues long. This chain's CDR3 is CASSQDSVLNTEAFF. The CDR3 DNA reads as TGTGCCAGCAGCCAGGACAGTGTTTTGAACACTGAAGCTTTCTTT.

The V and J genes are TRBV7-9 and TRBJ2-3; the D is unclear. This CDR3 spans 15 amino acids. Germline CDR1 SEHNR, CDR2 FQNEAQ (reference sequence). The V end lost 3 bases, the J end lost 2 bases, and 12 bases lay between the germline ends. The CDR3 loop is CASSFTQHLTDTQYF. CDR3 sequence (DNA): TGTGCCAGCAGCTTCACACAACACCTCACAGATACGCAGTATTTT.